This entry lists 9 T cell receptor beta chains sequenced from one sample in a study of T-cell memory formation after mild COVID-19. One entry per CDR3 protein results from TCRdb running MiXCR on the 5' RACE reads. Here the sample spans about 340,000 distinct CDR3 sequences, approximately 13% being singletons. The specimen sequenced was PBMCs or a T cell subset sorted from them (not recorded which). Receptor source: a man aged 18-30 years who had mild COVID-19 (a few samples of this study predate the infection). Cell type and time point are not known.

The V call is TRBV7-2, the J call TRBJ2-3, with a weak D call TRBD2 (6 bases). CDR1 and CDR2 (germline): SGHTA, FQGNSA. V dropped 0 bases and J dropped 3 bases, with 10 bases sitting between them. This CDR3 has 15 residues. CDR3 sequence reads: CASSLAWGRTDTQYF. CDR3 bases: TGTGCCAGCAGCTTAGCGTGGGGGAGGACAGATACGCAGTATTTT.

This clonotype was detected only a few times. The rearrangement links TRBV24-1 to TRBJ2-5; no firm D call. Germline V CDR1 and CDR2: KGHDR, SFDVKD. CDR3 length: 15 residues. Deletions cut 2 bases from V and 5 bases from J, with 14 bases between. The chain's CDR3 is CATSDSSERWETQYF. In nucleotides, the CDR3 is TGTGCCACCAGTGATTCGTCGGAGAGATGGGAGACCCAGTACTTC.

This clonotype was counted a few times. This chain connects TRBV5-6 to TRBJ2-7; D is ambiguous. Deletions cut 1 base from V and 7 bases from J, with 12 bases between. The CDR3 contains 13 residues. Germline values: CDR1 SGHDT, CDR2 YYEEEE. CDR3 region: CASSLYPRGEQYF. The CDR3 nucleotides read TGTGCCAGCAGCTTGTACCCCCGTGGAGAGCAGTACTTC.

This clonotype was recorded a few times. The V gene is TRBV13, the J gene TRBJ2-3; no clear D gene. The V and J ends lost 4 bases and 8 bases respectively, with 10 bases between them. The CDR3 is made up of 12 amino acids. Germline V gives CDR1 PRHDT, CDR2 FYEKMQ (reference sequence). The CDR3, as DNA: TGTGCCAGCAGCTCCAAAGGAGCTACGCAGTATTTT. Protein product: CASSSKGATQYF. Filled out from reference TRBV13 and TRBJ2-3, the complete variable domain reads AAGVIQSPRHLIKEKRETATLKCYPIPRHDTVYWYQQGPGQDPQFLISFYEKMQSDKGSIPDRFSAQQFSDYHSELNMSSLELGDSALYFCASSSKGATQYFGPGTRLTVL.

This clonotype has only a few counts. The CDR3, as DNA: TGTGCCACCAGCAGAGATCGGGGGGACTACACCTACAATGAGCAGTTCTTC. Amino acid sequence: CATSRDRGDYTYNEQFF. The rearrangement uses TRBV15 and TRBJ2-1, with 7 positions matching TRBD2. Germline-derived CDR1 and CDR2 are LNHNV and YYDKDF (reference sequence). V was clipped by 0 bases and J by 2 bases; unmatched bases: 7. The CDR3 runs to 17 residues.

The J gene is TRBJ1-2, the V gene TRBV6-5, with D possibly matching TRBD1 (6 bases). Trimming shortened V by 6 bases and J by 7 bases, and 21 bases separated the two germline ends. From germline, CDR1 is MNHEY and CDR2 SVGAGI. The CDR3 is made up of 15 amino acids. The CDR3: CASRTSFGQRSGYTF. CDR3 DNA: TGTGCCAGCAGAACTTCTTTTGGACAGCGAAGTGGCTACACCTTC.

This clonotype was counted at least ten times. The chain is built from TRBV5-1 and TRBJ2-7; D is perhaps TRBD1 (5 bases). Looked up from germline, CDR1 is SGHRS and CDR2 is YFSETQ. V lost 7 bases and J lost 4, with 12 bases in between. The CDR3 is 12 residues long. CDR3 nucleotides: TGCGCCAGCGGCTCAGGGCGGTACGAGCAGTACTTC. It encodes CASGSGRYEQYF.

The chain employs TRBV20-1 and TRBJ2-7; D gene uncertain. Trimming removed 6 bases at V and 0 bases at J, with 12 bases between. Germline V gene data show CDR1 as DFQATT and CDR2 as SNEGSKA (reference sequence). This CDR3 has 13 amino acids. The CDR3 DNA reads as TGCAGTGCGAAAGGATCGTCCTCCTACGAGCAGTACTTC. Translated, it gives CSAKGSSSYEQYF.

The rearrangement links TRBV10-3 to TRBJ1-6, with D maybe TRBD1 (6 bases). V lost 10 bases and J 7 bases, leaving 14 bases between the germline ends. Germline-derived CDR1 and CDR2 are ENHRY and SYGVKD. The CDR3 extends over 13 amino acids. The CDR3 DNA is TGTGCCACCGGAGGGCAGGGGAATTCACCCCTCCACTTT. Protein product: CATGGQGNSPLHF.